These T cell receptor beta chains were read from a single sample in a study of CD8 T cells in Susac syndrome. TCRdb reprocessed the immunoSEQ multiplex PCR reads with MiXCR, giving one entry per CDR3 protein. The table includes 250,000 to 300,000 distinct CDR3 sequences, 89% detected once. The sample taken for sequencing was CD8+ T cells from PBMCs. The receptors were sampled from a human donor with multiple sclerosis. Each CDR3 is given with its conserved first and last residue. D genes are given only for firm matches. Clone size is shown for a subset of rows, as once, few, many or a class of expanded clone.

CDR3 length: 15
V gene: TRBV4-2
D gene: TRBD2
clone size: NA
J gene: TRBJ2-7
CDR3 protein: CASSQGTSAYYEQYF
CDR3 DNA: TGTGCCAGCAGCCAAGGGACTAGCGCATACTACGAGCAGTACTTC

CDR3 length: 16
V gene: TRBV4-2
D gene: TRBD1
clone size: NA
J gene: TRBJ2-1
CDR3 protein: CASSQDRRTGEIEQFF
CDR3 DNA: TGTGCCAGCAGCCAAGATCGTCGGACAGGCGAAATCGAGCAGTTCTTC

CDR3 length: 15
V gene: TRBV20-1
D gene: TRBD2
clone size: NA
J gene: TRBJ2-3
CDR3 protein: CSATTSEDPTDTQYF
CDR3 DNA: TGCAGTGCTACGACTAGCGAGGATCCCACAGATACGCAGTATTTT

CDR3 length: 13
V gene: TRBV29-1
D gene: TRBD2
clone size: NA
J gene: TRBJ2-1
CDR3 protein: CSVTGTSLNEQFF
CDR3 DNA: TGCAGCGTAACCGGGACTAGCCTTAATGAGCAGTTCTTC

CDR3 length: 15
V gene: TRBV20-1
D gene: TRBD1
clone size: once
J gene: TRBJ1-1
CDR3 protein: CSARAATGLNTEAFF
CDR3 DNA: TGCAGTGCTAGAGCTGCGACAGGGTTGAACACTGAAGCTTTCTTT

CDR3 length: 16
V gene: TRBV27
D gene: NA
clone size: NA
J gene: TRBJ2-1
CDR3 protein: CASSFWTYTVADEQFF
CDR3 DNA: TGTGCCAGCAGTTTCTGGACTTATACGGTTGCCGATGAGCAGTTCTTC

CDR3 length: 15
V gene: TRBV23-1
D gene: TRBD1
clone size: NA
J gene: TRBJ2-2
CDR3 protein: CASSQPTGAAGELFF
CDR3 DNA: TGCGCCAGCAGTCAGCCGACAGGGGCTGCCGGGGAGCTGTTTTTT

CDR3 length: 13
V gene: TRBV7-2
D gene: NA
clone size: few
J gene: TRBJ2-7
CDR3 protein: CASSPPASGEQYF
CDR3 DNA: TGTGCCAGCAGCCCTCCAGCTTCGGGCGAGCAGTACTTC

CDR3 length: 16
V gene: TRBV6-1
D gene: TRBD1
clone size: NA
J gene: TRBJ2-4
CDR3 protein: CASSEGAGTVENIQYF
CDR3 DNA: TGTGCCAGCAGTGAAGGGGCCGGGACAGTAGAAAACATTCAGTACTTC

CDR3 length: 17
V gene: TRBV6-5
D gene: TRBD1
clone size: few
J gene: TRBJ1-2
CDR3 protein: CASSYSTATGTNYGYTF
CDR3 DNA: TGTGCCAGCAGTTACTCCACTGCGACAGGGACTAACTATGGCTACACCTTC